These 9 T cell receptor beta chains came from one sample sequenced in a study of blood T cell repertoires in COVID-19. Only in-frame clones appear in the TCRdb table, and some are missing; sequencing was by immunoSEQ multiplex PCR. Here the sample spans fewer than 250,000 clones, around 83% being singletons. Sequencing was carried out using peripheral blood. Every receptor here comes from a man aged 45-65 years with active or convalescent COVID-19.

This chain uses TRBV19 with TRBJ1-6, with 10 bases lining up with TRBD1. Trimming cost V 5 bases and J 8 bases; bases outside gene matches: 0. The CDR3 sequence is 13 residues long. Looked up from germline, CDR1 is LNHDA and CDR2 is SQIVND (reference sequence). CDR3 region: CASSGTGDSPLHF. CDR3 DNA sequence: TGTGCCAGTAGTGGGACAGGGGATTCACCCCTCCACTTT.

The chain uses TRBV15 and TRBJ1-1, with D perhaps TRBD1 (5 bases). Germline V lookup: CDR1 LNHNV, CDR2 YYDKDF (reference sequence). V was cut by 3 bases and J by 0 bases, with 5 bases left in between. The CDR3 loop spans 13 amino acids. The CDR3 region has the DNA TGTGCCACCAGCAGGACAGTGAACACTGAAGCTTTCTTT. Translation gives CATSRTVNTEAFF.

The V gene is TRBV27, the J gene TRBJ2-2, with a weak D call TRBD1 (7 bases). Germline assignment: CDR1 MNHEY and CDR2 SMNVEV (reference sequence). V lost 7 bases and J lost 6, with 27 bases in between. The CDR3 covers 18 residues. The CDR3, as DNA: TGTGCCAGCACTCCTAGATACTGGGGGCAGGGGGGATCCGGGGAGCTGTTTTTT. Its translation is CASTPRYWGQGGSGELFF.

The CDR3 is CASSSSLGGGYRDTQYF. The CDR3 DNA sequence: TGCGCCAGCAGCTCCTCCTTAGGGGGAGGGTATAGAGATACGCAGTATTTT. The chain joins TRBV5-1 to TRBJ2-3; D might be TRBD2 (7 bases). The V end was cut by 3 bases, the J end by 5 bases, with 22 bases between. The CDR3 covers 17 residues. Germline CDR1 SGHRS, CDR2 YFSETQ. Full variable domain (remainder filled in from reference TRBV5-1 and TRBJ2-3): KAGVTQTPRYLIKTRGQQVTLSCSPISGHRSVSWYQQTPGQGLQFLFEYFSETQRNKGNFPGRFSGRQFSNSRSEMNVSTLELGDSALYLCASSSSLGGGYRDTQYFGPGTRLTVL.

The rearrangement joins TRBV6-5 to TRBJ1-4; TRBD1 might be the D (6 bases). With 6 bases removed from V and 4 bases from J, the gap between germline ends came to 12 bases. The V gene's germline CDR1 is MNHEY and CDR2 SVGAGI. The CDR3 covers 14 residues. Here the CDR3 DNA reads TGTGCCAGCAGAAGGACAGCCGATAATGAAAAACTGTTTTTT. Translation: CASRRTADNEKLFF.

The chain links TRBV5-1 to TRBJ2-3; 10 positions agree with TRBD2. Germline V CDR1 and CDR2: SGHRS, YFSETQ. CDR3 size: 15 residues. The V and J ends lost 1 base and 2 bases, in that order; junction bases with no gene match: 1. The CDR3 sequence is CASSLTSGITDTQYF. DNA of the CDR3: TGCGCCAGCAGCTTGACTAGCGGGATCACAGATACGCAGTATTTT.

This clone occurred a few times. The rearrangement links TRBV5-1 to TRBJ2-2; no firm D call. V was clipped by 0 bases and J by 1 base, with 13 bases between them. The CDR3 sequence is 17 residues long. From germline, CDR1 is SGHRS and CDR2 YFSETQ. The CDR3 here is CASSLEGRRLNTGELFF. CDR3 bases: TGCGCCAGCAGCTTGGAAGGCCGGAGACTGAACACCGGGGAGCTGTTTTTT.

The rearrangement joins TRBV21-1 to TRBJ2-4; TRBD2, as called in the table, went unchecked against the DNA. TRBV21-1 constitutes a pseudogene. CDR3 length: 16 residues. In nucleotides, the CDR3 is TGTGCCAGCAGCAAACGAGGGCAGGTAAGAGGAAACATTCAGTACTTC. Protein sequence: CASSKRGQVRGNIQYF.

V usage is TRBV19 and J usage is TRBJ2-2, with 7 bases aligning to TRBD1. Germline CDR1 reads LNHDA; CDR2 reads SQIVND (reference sequence). Trimming at V came to 7 bases and at J to 3 bases, leaving 14 bases not matched to a gene. The CDR3 has 17 amino acids. CDR3 in amino acids: CASTPARTGRDTGELFF. The CDR3 region has the DNA TGTGCCAGTACCCCCGCCCGGACAGGACGAGACACCGGGGAGCTGTTTTTT.